Here is one TCR beta chain with its context. This sample was included in a study of spatial heterogeneity in lung cancer. Study in general: The cohort: over 70 early-stage, untreated non-small cell lung cancer patients. Available PBMC from follow-up, collected a median of roughly 26 months after resection, underwent sequencing. Detected sequences consistently included more beta-chain ones than alpha-chain ones.

CDR3 length equals 13 residues. Per germline, CDR1 SQVTM and CDR2 ANQGSEA. V shed 4 bases, J shed 6 bases, and the junction held 6 bases outside the gene matches. The time point is: blood at routine non-recurrence follow-up after resection. Unsorted whole RNA of tumor, nontumor lung or frozen PBMC was sequenced. In the library, each TCR cDNA molecule bore its own unique molecular identifier. A single record per CDR3 protein comes from TCRdb applying MiXCR to the 5' RACE reads. The profile shows about 120,000 distinct CDR3 sequences, 12% of them singletons. The V gene is TRBV29-1, the J gene TRBJ2-1; 7 nucleotides align to TRBD2. The sequences come from PBMCs, collected at follow-up. This receptor was obtained from a male donor with early-stage non-small cell lung cancer. The CDR3 DNA reads as TGCAGCGTTGCCCAGACTAGCCCCAATGAGCAGTTCTTC. Translated: CSVAQTSPNEQFF.